One sample yielded the 9 T cell receptor beta chains listed below, sequenced in a study of shared clonotypes between healthy human individuals (dated by TCRdb to the early 2020s). Libraries came from the immunoSEQ multiplex PCR assay. TCRdb obtained this table from immuneACCESS and retained in-frame rearrangements with V and J assigned. These tables miss some clones; where compared with another copy, unresolved V genes account for less than half of the shortfall, and the remainder is unexplained. This sample comprises about 2 million clones, roughly 94% of them detected only once. Together, the top ten hold 0.1% to 0.15% of the sample. The sequenced material came from naive CD4+ T cells sorted from blood. Explained via the paper, the cell subset or site label denotes: CD45RA+ positively selected. These receptors were taken from a man in his late teens or twenties in good health.

This clone was detected a few times. The chain couples TRBV2 to TRBJ1-1; D might be TRBD1 (5 bases). In germline, CDR1 is SNHLY, CDR2 FYNNEI. CDR3 length equals 11 residues. Deletions cut 3 bases from V and 7 bases from J, with 6 bases between. CDR3: CASSDDSEAFF. Written as DNA, the CDR3 is TGTGCCAGCAGTGATGACAGTGAAGCTTTCTTT. The full variable domain, its missing parts supplied by reference TRBV2 and TRBJ1-1, is EPEVTQTPSHQVTQMGQEVILRCVPISNHLYFYWYRQILGQKVEFLVSFYNNEISEKSEIFDDQFSVERPDGSNFTLKIRSTKLEDSAMYFCASSDDSEAFFGQGTRLTVV.

The V call is TRBV10-3, the J call TRBJ1-1; 10 bases align to TRBD1. Germline values: CDR1 ENHRY, CDR2 SYGVKD. This CDR3 is 14 amino acids long. The J segment lost 8 bases and the V segment lost 2 bases, leaving 5 bases of the junction unmatched. The CDR3 is CAISEADRGIEAFF. The CDR3 bases are TGTGCCATCAGTGAGGCGGACAGGGGGATCGAAGCTTTCTTT.

V usage is TRBV7-2 and J usage is TRBJ2-5; D may be TRBD2 (6 bases). Germline assignment: CDR1 SGHTA and CDR2 FQGNSA. Trimming took 1 base from V and 3 from J, leaving 15 bases between them. CDR3 length equals 16 residues. Here the CDR3 reads CASSLGLAVAEETQYF. Here the CDR3 DNA reads TGTGCCAGCAGCTTAGGGTTAGCGGTAGCCGAAGAGACCCAGTACTTC.

The chain uses TRBV28 and TRBJ2-3, with 7 bases matching TRBD2. Trimming removed 3 bases from V and 1 base from J; junction bases left unmatched: 7. The CDR3 is 16 amino acids. CDR1 MDHEN and CDR2 SYDVKM come from the germline V gene. The CDR3 is CASSFPGLGRTDTQYF. The CDR3 region has the DNA TGTGCCAGCAGTTTTCCTGGACTAGGTCGCACAGATACGCAGTATTTT.

The V gene is TRBV9, the J gene TRBJ2-2, with TRBD2 identical over 9 bases. Germline V gives CDR1 SGDLS, CDR2 YYNGEE. The CDR3 is 15 residues long. V lost 5 bases, J lost 4 bases, and 6 bases stayed unmatched. CDR3 loop: CASRASGVSTGELFF. As DNA, the CDR3 is TGTGCCAGCAGGGCTAGCGGGGTTAGCACCGGGGAGCTGTTTTTT.

V usage is TRBV7-9 and J usage is TRBJ2-2; D might be TRBD2 (5 bases). Trimming stripped 2 bases from V and 2 bases from J, with 12 bases between. Germline CDR1 reads SEHNR; CDR2 reads FQNEAQ (reference sequence). The CDR3 totals 16 residues. The CDR3 DNA reads TGTGCCAGCAGCTTACTAGGAGGTAGTAACACCGGGGAGCTGTTTTTT. Translating gives CASSLLGGSNTGELFF.

The genes are TRBV5-1 and TRBJ2-2; D gene ambiguous. Between the trimmed V and J ends, which lost 4 bases and 3 bases, there was a span of 10 bases. The CDR3 loop spans 14 amino acids. CDR1 and CDR2 (germline): SGHRS, YFSETQ. CDR3 loop: CASSPNTHTGELFF. CDR3 in DNA: TGCGCCAGCAGCCCCAATACACACACCGGGGAGCTGTTTTTT.

This clone is a singleton in its sample. This chain connects TRBV29-1 to TRBJ2-1; D tentatively fits TRBD1 or TRBD2 (5 bases each). Trimming took off 4 bases at V and 5 bases at J, with 15 bases between the two ends. CDR3 length equals 14 residues. CDR1 is SQVTM, CDR2 ANQGSEA, per germline. The CDR3 loop reads CSVGWGLVNNEQFF. CDR3 coding DNA: TGCAGCGTTGGTTGGGGGTTAGTGAACAATGAGCAGTTCTTC.

As concerns this clone: At one boundary the junction diverges from the germline segment, which might be a read error. This sequence joins TRBV28 and TRBJ2-7; tentative D call: TRBD1 (6 bases). This CDR3 contains 11 residues. Germline assignment: CDR1 MDHEN and CDR2 SYDVKM. The CDR3 is CASGSRAGVLF. The DNA for the CDR3 is TGTGCCAGCGGATCACGAGCAGGGGTGCTCTTC.